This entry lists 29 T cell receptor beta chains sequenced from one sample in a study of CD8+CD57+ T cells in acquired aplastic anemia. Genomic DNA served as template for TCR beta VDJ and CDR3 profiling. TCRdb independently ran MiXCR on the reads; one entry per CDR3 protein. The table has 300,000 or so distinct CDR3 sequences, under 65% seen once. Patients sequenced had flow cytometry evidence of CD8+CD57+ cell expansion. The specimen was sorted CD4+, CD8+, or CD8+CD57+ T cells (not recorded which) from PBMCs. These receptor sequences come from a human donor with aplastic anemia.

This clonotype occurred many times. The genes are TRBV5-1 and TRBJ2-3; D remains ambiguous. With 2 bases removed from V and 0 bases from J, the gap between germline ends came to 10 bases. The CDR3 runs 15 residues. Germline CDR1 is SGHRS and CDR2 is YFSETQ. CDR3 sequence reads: CASSFLGFSTDTQYF. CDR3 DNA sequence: TGCGCCAGCAGCTTTTTGGGGTTTAGCACAGATACGCAGTATTTT. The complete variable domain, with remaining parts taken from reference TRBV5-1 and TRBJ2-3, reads KAGVTQTPRYLIKTRGQQVTLSCSPISGHRSVSWYQQTPGQGLQFLFEYFSETQRNKGNFPGRFSGRQFSNSRSEMNVSTLELGDSALYLCASSFLGFSTDTQYFGPGTRLTVL.

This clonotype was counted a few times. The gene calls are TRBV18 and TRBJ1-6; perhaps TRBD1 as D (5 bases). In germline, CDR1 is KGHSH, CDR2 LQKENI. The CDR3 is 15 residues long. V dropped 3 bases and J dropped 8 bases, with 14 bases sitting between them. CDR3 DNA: TGTGCCAGCTCACCGGGGCTCCCCGGCGATTCACCCCTCCACTTT. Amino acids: CASSPGLPGDSPLHF.

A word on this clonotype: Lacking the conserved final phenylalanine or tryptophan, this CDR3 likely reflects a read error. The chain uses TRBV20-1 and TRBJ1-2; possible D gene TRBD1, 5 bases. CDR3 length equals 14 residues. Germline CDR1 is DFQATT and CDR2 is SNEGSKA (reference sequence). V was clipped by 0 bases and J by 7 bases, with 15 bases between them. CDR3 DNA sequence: TGCAGTGCTAGAGATCCCAAAAGCGGGGCTGGCTACACCCTC. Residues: CSARDPKSGAGYTL.

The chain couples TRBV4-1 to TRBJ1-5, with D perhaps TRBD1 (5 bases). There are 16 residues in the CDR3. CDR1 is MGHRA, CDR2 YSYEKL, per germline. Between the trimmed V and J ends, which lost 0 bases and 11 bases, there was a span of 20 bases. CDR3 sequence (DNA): TGCGCCAGCAGCCAAGATGTTGCGGGGCGACAAGAGACCCAGCATTTT. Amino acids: CASSQDVAGRQETQHF.

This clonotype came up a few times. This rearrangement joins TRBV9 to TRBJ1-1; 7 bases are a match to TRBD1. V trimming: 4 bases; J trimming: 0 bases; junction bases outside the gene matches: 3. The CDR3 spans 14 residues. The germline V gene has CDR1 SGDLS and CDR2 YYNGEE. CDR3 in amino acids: CASSTGQMNTEAFF. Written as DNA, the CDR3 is TGTGCCAGCAGCACGGGACAGATGAACACTGAAGCTTTCTTT.

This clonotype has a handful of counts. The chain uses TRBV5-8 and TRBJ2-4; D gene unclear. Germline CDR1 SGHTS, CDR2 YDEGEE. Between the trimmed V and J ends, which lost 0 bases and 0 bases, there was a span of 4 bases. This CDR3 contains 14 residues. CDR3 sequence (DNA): TGTGCCAGCAGCTTGGCCGCAGCCAAAAACATTCAGTACTTC. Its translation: CASSLAAAKNIQYF.

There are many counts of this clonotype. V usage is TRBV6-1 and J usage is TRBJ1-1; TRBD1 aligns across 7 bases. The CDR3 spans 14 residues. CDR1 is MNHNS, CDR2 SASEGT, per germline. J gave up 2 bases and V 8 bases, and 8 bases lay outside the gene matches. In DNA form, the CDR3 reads TGTGCCAGCGTAGCTAGGGGGCGAAACACTGAAGCTTTCTTT. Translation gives CASVARGRNTEAFF.

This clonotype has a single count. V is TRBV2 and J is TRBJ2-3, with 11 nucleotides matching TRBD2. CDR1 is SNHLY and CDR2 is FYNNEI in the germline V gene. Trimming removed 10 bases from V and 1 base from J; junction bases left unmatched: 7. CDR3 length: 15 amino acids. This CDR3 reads CATTQTSGGTDTQYF. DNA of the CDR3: TGTGCCACTACCCAGACTAGCGGGGGCACAGATACGCAGTATTTT.

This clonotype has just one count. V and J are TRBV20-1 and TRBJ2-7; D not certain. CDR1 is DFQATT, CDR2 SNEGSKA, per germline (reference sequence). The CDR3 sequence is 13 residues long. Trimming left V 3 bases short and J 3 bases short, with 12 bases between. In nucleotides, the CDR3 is TGCAGTGCTAGTGACATCCTTGGCTACGAGCAGTACTTC. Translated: CSASDILGYEQYF.

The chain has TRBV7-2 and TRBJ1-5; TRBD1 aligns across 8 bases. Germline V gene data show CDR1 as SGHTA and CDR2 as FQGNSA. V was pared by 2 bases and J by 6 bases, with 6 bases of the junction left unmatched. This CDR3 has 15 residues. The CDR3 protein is CASSLIQGVGQPQHF. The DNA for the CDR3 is TGTGCCAGCAGCTTAATACAGGGGGTCGGTCAGCCCCAGCATTTT.

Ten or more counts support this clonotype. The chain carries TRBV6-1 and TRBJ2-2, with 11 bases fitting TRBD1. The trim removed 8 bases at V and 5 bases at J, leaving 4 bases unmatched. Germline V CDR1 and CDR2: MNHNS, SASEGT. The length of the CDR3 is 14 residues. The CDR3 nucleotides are TGTGCCAGCTCGGGACAGGGGGTAACCGGGGAGCTGTTTTTT. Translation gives CASSGQGVTGELFF.

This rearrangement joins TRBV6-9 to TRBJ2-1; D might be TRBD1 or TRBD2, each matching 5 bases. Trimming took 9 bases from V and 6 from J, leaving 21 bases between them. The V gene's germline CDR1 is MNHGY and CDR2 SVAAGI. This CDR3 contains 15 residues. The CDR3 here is CASRTGTWSVNEQFF. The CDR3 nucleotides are TGTGCCAGTCGGACCGGGACCTGGAGTGTCAATGAGCAGTTCTTC.

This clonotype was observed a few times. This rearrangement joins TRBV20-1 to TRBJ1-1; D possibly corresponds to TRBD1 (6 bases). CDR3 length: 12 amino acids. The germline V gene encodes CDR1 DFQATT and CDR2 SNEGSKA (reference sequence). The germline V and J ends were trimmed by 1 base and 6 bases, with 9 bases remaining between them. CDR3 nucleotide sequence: TGCAGTGCTAGAGGCGAGGGGGCTGAAGCTTTCTTT. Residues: CSARGEGAEAFF.

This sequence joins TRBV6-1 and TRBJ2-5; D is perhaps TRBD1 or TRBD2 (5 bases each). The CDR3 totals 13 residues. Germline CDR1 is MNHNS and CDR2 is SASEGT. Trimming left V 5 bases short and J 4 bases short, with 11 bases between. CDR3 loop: CASSRDHGETQYF. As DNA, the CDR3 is TGTGCCAGCAGTCGGGACCATGGAGAGACCCAGTACTTC.

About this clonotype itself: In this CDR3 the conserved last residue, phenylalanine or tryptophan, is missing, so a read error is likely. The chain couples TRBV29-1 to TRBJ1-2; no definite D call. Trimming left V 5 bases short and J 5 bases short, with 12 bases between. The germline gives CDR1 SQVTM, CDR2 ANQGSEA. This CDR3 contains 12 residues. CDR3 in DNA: TGCAGCGTTCGGGTCAACAGATATGGCTACACCTGC. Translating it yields CSVRVNRYGYTC.

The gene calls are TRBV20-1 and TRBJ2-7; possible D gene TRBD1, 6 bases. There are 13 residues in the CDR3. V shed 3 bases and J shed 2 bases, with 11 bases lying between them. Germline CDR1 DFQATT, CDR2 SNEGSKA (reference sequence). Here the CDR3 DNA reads TGCAGTGCTAGCGAAGACAGGACCTACGAGCAGTACTTC. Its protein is CSASEDRTYEQYF.

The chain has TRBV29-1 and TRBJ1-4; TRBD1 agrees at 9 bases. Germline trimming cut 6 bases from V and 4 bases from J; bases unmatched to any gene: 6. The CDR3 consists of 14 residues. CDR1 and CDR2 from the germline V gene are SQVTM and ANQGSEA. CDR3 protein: CSVQQGAHNEKLFF. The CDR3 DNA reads TGCAGCGTCCAACAGGGGGCCCATAATGAAAAACTGTTTTTT. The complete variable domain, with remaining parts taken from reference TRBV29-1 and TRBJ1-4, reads SAVISQKPSRDICQRGTSLTIQCQVDSQVTMMFWYRQQPGQSLTLIATANQGSEATYESGFVIDKFPISRPNLTFSTLTVSNMSPEDSSIYLCSVQQGAHNEKLFFGSGTQLSVL.

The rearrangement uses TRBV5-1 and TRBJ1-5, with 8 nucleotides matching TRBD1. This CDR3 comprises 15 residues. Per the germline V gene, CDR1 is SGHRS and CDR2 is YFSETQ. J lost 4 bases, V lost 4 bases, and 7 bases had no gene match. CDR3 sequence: CASSQTGERNQPQHF. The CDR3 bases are TGCGCCAGCAGCCAGACAGGGGAGCGGAATCAGCCCCAGCATTTT.

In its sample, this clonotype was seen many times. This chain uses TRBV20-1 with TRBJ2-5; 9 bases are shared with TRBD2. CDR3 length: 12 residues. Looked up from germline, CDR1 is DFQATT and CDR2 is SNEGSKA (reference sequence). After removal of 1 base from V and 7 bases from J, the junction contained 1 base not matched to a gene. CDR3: CSARVSGRTQYF. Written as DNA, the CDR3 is TGCAGTGCTAGAGTTAGCGGGAGGACCCAGTACTTC.

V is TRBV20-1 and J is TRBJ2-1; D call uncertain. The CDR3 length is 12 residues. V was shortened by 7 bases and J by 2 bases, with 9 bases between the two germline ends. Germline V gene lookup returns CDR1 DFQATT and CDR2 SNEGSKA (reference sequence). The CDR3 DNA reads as TGCAGTGTGTCGGAGACCTACAATGAGCAGTTCTTC. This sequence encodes CSVSETYNEQFF.

CDR3 DNA sequence: TGTGCCAGCACCCTACGCGCCGGACAAAACTATGGCTACACCTTC. Translating gives CASTLRAGQNYGYTF. The chain carries TRBV6-1 and TRBJ1-2, with a possible D match to TRBD1 (5 bases). Trimming pared 7 bases from V and 2 bases from J, leaving 17 bases between. Germline lookup yields CDR1 MNHNS and CDR2 SASEGT. The CDR3 contains 15 residues.

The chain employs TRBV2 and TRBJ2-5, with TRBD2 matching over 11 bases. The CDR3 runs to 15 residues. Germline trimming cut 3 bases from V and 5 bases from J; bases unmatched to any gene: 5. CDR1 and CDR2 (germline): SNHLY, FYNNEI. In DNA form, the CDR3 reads TGTGCCAGCAGTGATCTAGCGGGGGGAGGGGAGACCCAGTACTTC. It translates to CASSDLAGGGETQYF. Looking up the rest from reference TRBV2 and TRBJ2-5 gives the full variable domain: EPEVTQTPSHQVTQMGQEVILRCVPISNHLYFYWYRQILGQKVEFLVSFYNNEISEKSEIFDDQFSVERPDGSNFTLKIRSTKLEDSAMYFCASSDLAGGGETQYFGPGTRLLVL.

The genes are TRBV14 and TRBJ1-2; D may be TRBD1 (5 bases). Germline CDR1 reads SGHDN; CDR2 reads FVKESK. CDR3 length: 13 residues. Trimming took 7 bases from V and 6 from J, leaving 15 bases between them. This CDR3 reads CASTIGIGDGYTF. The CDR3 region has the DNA TGTGCCAGCACCATCGGGATAGGGGATGGCTACACCTTC. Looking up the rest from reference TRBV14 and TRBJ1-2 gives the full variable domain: EAGVTQFPSHSVIEKGQTVTLRCDPISGHDNLYWYRRVMGKEIKFLLHFVKESKQDESGMPNNRFLAERTGGTYSTLKVQPAELEDSGVYFCASTIGIGDGYTFGSGTRLTVV.

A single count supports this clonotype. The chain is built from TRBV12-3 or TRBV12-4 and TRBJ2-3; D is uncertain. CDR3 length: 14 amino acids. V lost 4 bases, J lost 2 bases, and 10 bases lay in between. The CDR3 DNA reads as TGTGCCAGCAGTTACGCCGGAGACACAGATACGCAGTATTTT. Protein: CASSYAGDTDTQYF.

The CDR3 DNA follows: TGTGCCAGCAGCTTAGATCAGCGGACAGGGTTCTACAATGAGCAGTTCTTC. Translated, it gives CASSLDQRTGFYNEQFF. The V call is TRBV11-2, the J call TRBJ2-1; TRBD1 agrees at 8 bases. V was clipped by 0 bases and J by 3 bases; unmatched bases: 7. CDR1 and CDR2 from the germline V gene are SGHAT and FQNNGV. The CDR3 extends over 17 amino acids.

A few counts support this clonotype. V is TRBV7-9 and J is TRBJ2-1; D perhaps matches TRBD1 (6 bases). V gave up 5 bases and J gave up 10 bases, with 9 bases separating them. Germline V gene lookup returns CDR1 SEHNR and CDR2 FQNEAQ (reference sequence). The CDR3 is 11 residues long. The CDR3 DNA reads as TGTGCCAGCAGCATACAGGGCGAGCAGTTCTTC. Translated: CASSIQGEQFF.

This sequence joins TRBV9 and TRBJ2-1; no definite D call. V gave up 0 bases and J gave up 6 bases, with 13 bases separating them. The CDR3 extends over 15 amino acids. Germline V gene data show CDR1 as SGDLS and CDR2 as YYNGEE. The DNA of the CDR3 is TGTGCCAGCAGCGTAGGGGGTGGAGTGGCCAATGAGCAGTTCTTC. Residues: CASSVGGGVANEQFF.

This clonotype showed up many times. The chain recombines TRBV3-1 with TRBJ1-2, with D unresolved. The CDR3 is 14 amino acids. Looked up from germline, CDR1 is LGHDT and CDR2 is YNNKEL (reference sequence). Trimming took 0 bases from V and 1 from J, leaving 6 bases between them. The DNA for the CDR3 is TGTGCCAGCAGCCAAGAAGGCGGTAACTATGGCTACACCTTC. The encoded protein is CASSQEGGNYGYTF.

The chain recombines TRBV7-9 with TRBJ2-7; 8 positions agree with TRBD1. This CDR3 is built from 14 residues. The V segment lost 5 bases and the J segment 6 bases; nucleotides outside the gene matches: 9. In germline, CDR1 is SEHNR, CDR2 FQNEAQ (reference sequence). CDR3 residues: CASSPRDRFSEQYF. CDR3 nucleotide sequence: TGTGCCAGCAGCCCCCGGGACAGGTTTTCCGAGCAGTACTTC. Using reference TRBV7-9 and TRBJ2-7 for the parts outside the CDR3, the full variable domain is DTGVSQNPRHKITKRGQNVTFRCDPISEHNRLYWYRQTLGQGPEFLTYFQNEAQLEKSRLLSDRFSAERPKGSFSTLEIQRTEQGDSAMYLCASSPRDRFSEQYFGPGTRLTVT.